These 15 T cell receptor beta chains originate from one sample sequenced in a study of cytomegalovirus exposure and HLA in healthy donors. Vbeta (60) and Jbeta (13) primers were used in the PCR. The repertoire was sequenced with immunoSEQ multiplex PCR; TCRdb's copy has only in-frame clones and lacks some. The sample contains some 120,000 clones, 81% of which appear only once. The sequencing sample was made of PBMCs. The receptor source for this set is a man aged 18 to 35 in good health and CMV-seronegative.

As DNA, the CDR3 is TGTGCCAGCAGTGATCCGGGACAGGGAAACTATGGCTACACCTTC. Its protein product is CASSDPGQGNYGYTF. The V gene is TRBV6-1, the J gene TRBJ1-2; 9 bases match TRBD1. Germline assignment: CDR1 MNHNS and CDR2 SASEGT. Trimming removed 3 bases from V and 2 bases from J; junction bases left unmatched: 4. CDR3 size: 15 residues.

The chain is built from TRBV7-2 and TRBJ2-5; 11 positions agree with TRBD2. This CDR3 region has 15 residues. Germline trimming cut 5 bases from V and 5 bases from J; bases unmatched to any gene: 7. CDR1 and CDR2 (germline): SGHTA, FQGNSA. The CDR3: CASSRLAGGVETQYF. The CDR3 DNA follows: TGTGCCAGCAGCCGTCTAGCGGGGGGAGTGGAGACCCAGTACTTC. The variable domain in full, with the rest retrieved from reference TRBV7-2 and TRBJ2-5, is GAGVSQSPSNKVTEKGKDVELRCDPISGHTALYWYRQSLGQGLEFLIYFQGNSAPDKSGLPSDRFSAERTGGSVSTLTIQRTQQEDSAVYLCASSRLAGGVETQYFGPGTRLLVL.

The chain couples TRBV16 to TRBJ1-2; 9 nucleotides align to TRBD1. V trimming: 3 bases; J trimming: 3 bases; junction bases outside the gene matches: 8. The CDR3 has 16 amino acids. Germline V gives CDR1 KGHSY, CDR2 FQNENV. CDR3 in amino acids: CASSHLGQGAHYGYTF. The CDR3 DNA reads TGTGCCAGCAGCCACTTGGGACAGGGAGCACACTATGGCTACACCTTC.

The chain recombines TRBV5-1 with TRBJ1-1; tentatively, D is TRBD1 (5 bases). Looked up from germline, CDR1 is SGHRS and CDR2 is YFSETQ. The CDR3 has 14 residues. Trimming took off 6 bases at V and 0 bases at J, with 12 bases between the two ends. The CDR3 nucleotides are TGCGCCAGCACAAGGGGAGGGTTGAACACTGAAGCTTTCTTT. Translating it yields CASTRGGLNTEAFF.

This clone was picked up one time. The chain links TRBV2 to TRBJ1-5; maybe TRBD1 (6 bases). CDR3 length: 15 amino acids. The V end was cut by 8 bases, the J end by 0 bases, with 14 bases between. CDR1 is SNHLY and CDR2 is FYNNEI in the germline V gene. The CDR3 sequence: CASQGRGNSNQPQHF. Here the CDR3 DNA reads TGTGCCAGCCAGGGCAGGGGTAATAGCAATCAGCCCCAGCATTTT. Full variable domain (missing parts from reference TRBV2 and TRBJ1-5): EPEVTQTPSHQVTQMGQEVILRCVPISNHLYFYWYRQILGQKVEFLVSFYNNEISEKSEIFDDQFSVERPDGSNFTLKIRSTKLEDSAMYFCASQGRGNSNQPQHFGDGTRLSIL.

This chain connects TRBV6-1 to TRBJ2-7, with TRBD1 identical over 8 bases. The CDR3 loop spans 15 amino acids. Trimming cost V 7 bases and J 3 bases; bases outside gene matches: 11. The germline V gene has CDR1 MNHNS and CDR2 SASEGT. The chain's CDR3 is CASTPAAGGRYEQYF. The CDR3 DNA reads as TGTGCCAGCACCCCAGCGGCAGGGGGCCGCTACGAGCAGTACTTC.

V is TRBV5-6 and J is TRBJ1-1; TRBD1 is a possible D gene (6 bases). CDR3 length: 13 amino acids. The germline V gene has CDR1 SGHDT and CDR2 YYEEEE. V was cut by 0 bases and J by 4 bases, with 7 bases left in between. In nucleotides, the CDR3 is TGTGCCAGCAGCTTGGGGGGGCCCACTGAAGCTTTCTTT. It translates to CASSLGGPTEAFF.

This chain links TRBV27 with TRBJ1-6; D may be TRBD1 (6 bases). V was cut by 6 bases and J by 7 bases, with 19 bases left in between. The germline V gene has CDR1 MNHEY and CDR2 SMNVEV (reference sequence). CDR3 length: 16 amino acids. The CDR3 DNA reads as TGTGCCAGCAGCCCCCTATTAGGGGGTGTGAATTCACCCCTCCACTTT. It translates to CASSPLLGGVNSPLHF.

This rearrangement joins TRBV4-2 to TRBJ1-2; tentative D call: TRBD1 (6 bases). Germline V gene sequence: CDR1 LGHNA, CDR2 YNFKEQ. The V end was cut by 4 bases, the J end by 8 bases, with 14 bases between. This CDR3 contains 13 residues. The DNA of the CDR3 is TGTGCCAGCAGCCCTTTGGGGGCCGGGGGCTACACCTTC. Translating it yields CASSPLGAGGYTF.

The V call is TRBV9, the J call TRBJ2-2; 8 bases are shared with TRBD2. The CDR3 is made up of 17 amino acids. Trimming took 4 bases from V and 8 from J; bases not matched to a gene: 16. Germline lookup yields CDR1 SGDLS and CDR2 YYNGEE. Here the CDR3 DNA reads TGTGCCAGCAGCTCTTGGGCGGGACTAGTCGCTAGGGGGGAGCTGTTTTTT. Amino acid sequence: CASSSWAGLVARGELFF.

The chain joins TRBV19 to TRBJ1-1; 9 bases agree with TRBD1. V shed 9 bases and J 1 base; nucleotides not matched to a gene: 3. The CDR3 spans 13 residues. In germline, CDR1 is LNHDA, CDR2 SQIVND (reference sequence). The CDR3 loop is CASSTGGNTEAFF. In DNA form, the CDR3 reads TGTGCCAGCTCGACAGGGGGGAACACTGAAGCTTTCTTT.

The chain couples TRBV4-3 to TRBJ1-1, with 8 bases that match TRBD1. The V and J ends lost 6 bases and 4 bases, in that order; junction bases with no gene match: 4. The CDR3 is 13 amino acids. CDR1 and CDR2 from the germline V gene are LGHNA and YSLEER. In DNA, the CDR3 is TGCGCCAGCAGGCACGGACAGGGCACTGAAGCTTTCTTT. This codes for CASRHGQGTEAFF.

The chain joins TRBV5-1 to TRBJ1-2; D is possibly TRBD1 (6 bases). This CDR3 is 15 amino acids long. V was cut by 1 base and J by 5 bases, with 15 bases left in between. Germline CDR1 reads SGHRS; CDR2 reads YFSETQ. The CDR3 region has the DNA TGCGCCAGCAGCTTGACAGGGAAGGAGGCGTATGGCTACACCTTC. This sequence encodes CASSLTGKEAYGYTF. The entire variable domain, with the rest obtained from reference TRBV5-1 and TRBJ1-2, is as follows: KAGVTQTPRYLIKTRGQQVTLSCSPISGHRSVSWYQQTPGQGLQFLFEYFSETQRNKGNFPGRFSGRQFSNSRSEMNVSTLELGDSALYLCASSLTGKEAYGYTFGSGTRLTVV.

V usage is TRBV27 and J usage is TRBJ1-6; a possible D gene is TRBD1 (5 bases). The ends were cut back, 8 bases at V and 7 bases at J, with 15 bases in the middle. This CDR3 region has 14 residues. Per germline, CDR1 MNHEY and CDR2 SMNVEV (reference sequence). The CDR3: CASPGEGRNSPLHF. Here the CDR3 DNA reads TGTGCCAGCCCGGGGGAGGGGCGAAATTCACCCCTCCACTTT.

The DNA of the CDR3 is TGTGCCAGCGGAGGGGGACTAGAAACACAAGAGACCCAGTACTTC. This codes for CASGGGLETQETQYF. The chain carries TRBV2 and TRBJ2-5; 8 nucleotides align to TRBD2. The CDR3 is made up of 15 amino acids. Germline assignment: CDR1 SNHLY and CDR2 FYNNEI. The V segment lost 8 bases and the J segment 2 bases; nucleotides outside the gene matches: 10.